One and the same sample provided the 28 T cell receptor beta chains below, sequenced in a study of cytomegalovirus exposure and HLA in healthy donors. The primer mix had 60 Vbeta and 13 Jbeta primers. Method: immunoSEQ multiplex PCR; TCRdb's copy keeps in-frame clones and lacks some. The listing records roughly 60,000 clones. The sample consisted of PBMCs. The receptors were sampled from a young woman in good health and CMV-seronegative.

CDR3 protein: CASSFENSPLHF. The CDR3 region has the DNA TGTGCCAGCAGCTTCGAGAATTCACCCCTCCACTTT. This rearrangement joins TRBV5-4 to TRBJ1-6; D unclear. Germline values: CDR1 SGHNT, CDR2 YYREEE (reference sequence). The V and J ends lost 2 bases and 7 bases respectively, with 4 bases between them. The CDR3 covers 12 residues.

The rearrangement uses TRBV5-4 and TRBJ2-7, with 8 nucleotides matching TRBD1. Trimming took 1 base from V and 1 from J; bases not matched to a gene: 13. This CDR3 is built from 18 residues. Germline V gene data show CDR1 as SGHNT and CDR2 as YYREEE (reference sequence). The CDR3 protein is CASSLRPPDRAYSYEQYF. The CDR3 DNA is TGTGCCAGCAGCTTGAGGCCCCCGGACAGGGCCTATTCCTACGAGCAGTACTTC.

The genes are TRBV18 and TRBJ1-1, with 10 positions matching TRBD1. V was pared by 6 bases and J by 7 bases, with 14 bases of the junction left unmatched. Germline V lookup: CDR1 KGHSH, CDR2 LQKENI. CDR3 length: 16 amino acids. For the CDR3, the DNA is TGTGCCAGCTCGCCTTTGCCTCCGGGACAGGGGATTGAAGCTTTCTTT. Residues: CASSPLPPGQGIEAFF. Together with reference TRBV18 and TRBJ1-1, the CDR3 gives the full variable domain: NAGVMQNPRHLVRRRGQEARLRCSPMKGHSHVYWYRQLPEEGLKFMVYLQKENIIDESGMPKERFSAEFPKEGPSILRIQQVVRGDSAAYFCASSPLPPGQGIEAFFGQGTRLTVV.

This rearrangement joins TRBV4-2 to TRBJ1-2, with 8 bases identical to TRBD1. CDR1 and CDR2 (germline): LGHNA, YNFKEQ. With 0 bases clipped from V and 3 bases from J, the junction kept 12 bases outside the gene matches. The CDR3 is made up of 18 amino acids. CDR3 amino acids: CASSQDVTMGQADYGYTF. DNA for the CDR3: TGTGCCAGCAGCCAAGATGTTACGATGGGACAGGCAGACTATGGCTACACCTTC.

Written as DNA, the CDR3 is TGTGCCAGCAGCGCGACTGAAACAGGGGATAACACTGAAGCTTTCTTT. Its protein is CASSATETGDNTEAFF. This chain joins TRBV13 and TRBJ1-1; 7 bases match TRBD1. CDR3 length equals 16 residues. Per germline, CDR1 PRHDT and CDR2 FYEKMQ (reference sequence). V shed 5 bases, J shed 2 bases, and the junction held 11 bases outside the gene matches.

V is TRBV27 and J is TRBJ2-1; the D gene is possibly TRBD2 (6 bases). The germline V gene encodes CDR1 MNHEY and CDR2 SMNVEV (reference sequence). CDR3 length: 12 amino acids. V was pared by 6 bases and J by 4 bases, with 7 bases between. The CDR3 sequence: CASSREYNEQFF. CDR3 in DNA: TGTGCCAGCAGCCGGGAGTACAATGAGCAGTTCTTC.

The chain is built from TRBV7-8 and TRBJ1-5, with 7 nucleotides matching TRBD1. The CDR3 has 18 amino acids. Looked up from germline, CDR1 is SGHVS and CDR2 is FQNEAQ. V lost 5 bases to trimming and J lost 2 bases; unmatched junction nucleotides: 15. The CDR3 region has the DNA TGTGCCAGCAGCACTCGGGACAGATGGGGCTGGGGCAATCAGCCCCAGCATTTT. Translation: CASSTRDRWGWGNQPQHF.

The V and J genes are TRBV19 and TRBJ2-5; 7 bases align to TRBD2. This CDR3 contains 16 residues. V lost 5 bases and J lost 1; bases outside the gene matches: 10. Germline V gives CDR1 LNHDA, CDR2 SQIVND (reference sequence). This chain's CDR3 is CASSPMYREAQETQYF. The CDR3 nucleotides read TGTGCCAGTAGTCCGATGTATCGGGAGGCCCAAGAGACCCAGTACTTC.

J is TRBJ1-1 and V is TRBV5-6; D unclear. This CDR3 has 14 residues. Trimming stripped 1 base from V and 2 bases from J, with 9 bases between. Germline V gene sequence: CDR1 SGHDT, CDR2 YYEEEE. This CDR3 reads CASSLRELNTEAFF. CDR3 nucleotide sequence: TGTGCCAGCAGCTTGAGGGAGCTAAACACTGAAGCTTTCTTT.

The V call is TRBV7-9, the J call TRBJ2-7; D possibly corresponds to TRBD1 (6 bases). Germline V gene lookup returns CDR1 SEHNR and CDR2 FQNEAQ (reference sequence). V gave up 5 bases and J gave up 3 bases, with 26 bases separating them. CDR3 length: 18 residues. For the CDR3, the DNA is TGTGCCAGCAGCGCGGCTTACGGACCTAAAGGGGGTCTCTACGAGCAGTACTTC. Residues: CASSAAYGPKGGLYEQYF.

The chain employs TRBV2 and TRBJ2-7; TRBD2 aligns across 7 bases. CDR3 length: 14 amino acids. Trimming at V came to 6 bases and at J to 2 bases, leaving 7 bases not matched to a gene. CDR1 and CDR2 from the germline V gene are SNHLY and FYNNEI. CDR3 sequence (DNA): TGTGCCAGCAGGAGCGGCGGGGGAACCTACGAGCAGTACTTC. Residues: CASRSGGGTYEQYF.

The CDR3: CATSRDFAGAQETQYF. CDR3 nucleotides: TGTGCCACCAGCAGAGATTTCGCGGGGGCCCAAGAGACCCAGTACTTC. J is TRBJ2-5 and V is TRBV15, with a possible D match to TRBD2 (7 bases). V lost 0 bases and J 1 base, leaving 12 bases between the germline ends. The CDR3 runs to 16 residues. Germline CDR1 LNHNV, CDR2 YYDKDF (reference sequence). Looking up the rest from reference TRBV15 and TRBJ2-5 gives the full variable domain: DAMVIQNPRYQVTQFGKPVTLSCSQTLNHNVMYWYQQKSSQAPKLLFHYYDKDFNNEADTPDNFQSRRPNTSFCFLDIRSPGLGDTAMYLCATSRDFAGAQETQYFGPGTRLLVL.

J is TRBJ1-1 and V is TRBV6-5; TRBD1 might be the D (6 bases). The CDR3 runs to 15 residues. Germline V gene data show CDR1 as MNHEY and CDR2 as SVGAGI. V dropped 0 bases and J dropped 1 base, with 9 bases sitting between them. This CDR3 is CASSYSGQPNTEAFF. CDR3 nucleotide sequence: TGTGCCAGCAGTTACTCCGGACAGCCGAACACTGAAGCTTTCTTT.

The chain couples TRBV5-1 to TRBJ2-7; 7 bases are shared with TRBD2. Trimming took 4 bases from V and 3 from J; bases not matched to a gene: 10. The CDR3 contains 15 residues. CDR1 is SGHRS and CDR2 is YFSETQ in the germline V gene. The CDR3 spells CASSNYWAGDYEQYF. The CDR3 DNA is TGCGCCAGCAGCAACTATTGGGCGGGGGACTACGAGCAGTACTTC.

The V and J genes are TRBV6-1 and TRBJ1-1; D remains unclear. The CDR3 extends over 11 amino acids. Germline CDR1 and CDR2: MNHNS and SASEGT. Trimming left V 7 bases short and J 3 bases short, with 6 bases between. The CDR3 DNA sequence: TGTGCCAGCATCAGTGACACTGAAGCTTTCTTT. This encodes CASISDTEAFF.

The CDR3 nucleotides are TGTGCCAGCAGCTTAGGGACTAGCGGGGGGGCGCATGAGCAGTTCTTC. It encodes CASSLGTSGGAHEQFF. The V call is TRBV13, the J call TRBJ2-1; 14 bases align to TRBD2. CDR3 size: 16 residues. Germline loops: CDR1 PRHDT, CDR2 FYEKMQ (reference sequence). Trimming removed 0 bases from V and 8 bases from J; junction bases left unmatched: 3.

The CDR3 sequence: CASSGMTGVETQYF. In DNA form, the CDR3 reads TGTGCCAGCAGTGGAATGACAGGGGTGGAGACCCAGTACTTC. This chain links TRBV2 with TRBJ2-5, with 8 positions matching TRBD1. Germline CDR1 SNHLY, CDR2 FYNNEI. This CDR3 has 14 residues. The V gene end was trimmed by 4 bases and the J gene end by 5 bases; junction bases not matched to a gene: 6.

CDR3 in DNA: TGTGCCAGCAGCTCCGATTTCTATGGCGGGGGGGAGACCCAGTACTTC. This sequence encodes CASSSDFYGGGETQYF. The chain employs TRBV7-9 and TRBJ2-5; the match to TRBD2 covers 8 bases. V was pared by 4 bases and J by 5 bases, with 12 bases of the junction left unmatched. CDR3 length: 16 residues. Germline V gene data show CDR1 as SEHNR and CDR2 as FQNEAQ (reference sequence).

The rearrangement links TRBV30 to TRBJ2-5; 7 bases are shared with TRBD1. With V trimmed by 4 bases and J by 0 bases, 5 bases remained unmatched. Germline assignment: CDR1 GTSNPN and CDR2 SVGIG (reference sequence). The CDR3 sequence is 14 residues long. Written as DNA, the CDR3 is TGTGCCTGGAAAACCGGGACAGACCAAGAGACCCAGTACTTC. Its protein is CAWKTGTDQETQYF.

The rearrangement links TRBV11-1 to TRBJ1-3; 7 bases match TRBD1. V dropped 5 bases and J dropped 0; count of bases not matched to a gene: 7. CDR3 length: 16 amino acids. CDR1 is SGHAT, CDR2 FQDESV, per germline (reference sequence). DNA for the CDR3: TGTGCCAGCAGCGAGGGGACAGTAAGCTCTGGAAACACCATATATTTT. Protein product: CASSEGTVSSGNTIYF.

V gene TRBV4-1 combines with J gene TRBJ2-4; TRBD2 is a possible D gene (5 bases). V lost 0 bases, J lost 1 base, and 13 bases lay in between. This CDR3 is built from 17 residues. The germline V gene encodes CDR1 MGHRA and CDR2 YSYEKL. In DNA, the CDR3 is TGCGCCAGCAGCCAAGATCCTAGCCTCCTGGCCAAAAACATTCAGTACTTC. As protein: CASSQDPSLLAKNIQYF.

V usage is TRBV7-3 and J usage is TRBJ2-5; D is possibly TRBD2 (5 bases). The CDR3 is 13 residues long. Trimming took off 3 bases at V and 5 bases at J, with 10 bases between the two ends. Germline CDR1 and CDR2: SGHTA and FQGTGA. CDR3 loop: CASSLGIAETQYF. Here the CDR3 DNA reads TGTGCCAGCAGCTTGGGGATAGCGGAGACCCAGTACTTC.

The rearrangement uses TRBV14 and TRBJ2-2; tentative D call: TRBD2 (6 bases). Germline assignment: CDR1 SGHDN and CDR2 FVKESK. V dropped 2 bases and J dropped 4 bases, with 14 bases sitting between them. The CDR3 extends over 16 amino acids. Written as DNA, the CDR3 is TGTGCCAGCAGCCAATTTCCCGGGGGTTCCACCGGGGAGCTGTTTTTT. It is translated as CASSQFPGGSTGELFF.

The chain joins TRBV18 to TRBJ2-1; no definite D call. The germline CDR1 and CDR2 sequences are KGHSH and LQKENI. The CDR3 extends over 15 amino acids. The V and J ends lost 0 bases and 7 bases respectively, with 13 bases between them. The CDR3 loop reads CASSPPTNYQNEQFF. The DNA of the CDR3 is TGTGCCAGCTCACCACCCACTAATTATCAAAATGAGCAGTTCTTC.

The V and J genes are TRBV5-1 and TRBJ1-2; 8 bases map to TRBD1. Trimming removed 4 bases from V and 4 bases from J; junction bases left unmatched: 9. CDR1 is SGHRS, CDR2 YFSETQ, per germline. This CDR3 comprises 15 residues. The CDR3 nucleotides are TGCGCCAGCAGCCCCATGACAGGGGCGGTCTATGGCTACACCTTC. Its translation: CASSPMTGAVYGYTF.

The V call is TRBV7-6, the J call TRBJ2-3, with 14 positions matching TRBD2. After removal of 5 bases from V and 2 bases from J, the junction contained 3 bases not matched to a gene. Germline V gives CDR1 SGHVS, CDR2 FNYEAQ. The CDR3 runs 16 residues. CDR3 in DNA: TGTGCCAGCAGCCCGGGACTAGCGGGGGCCACAGATACGCAGTATTTT. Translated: CASSPGLAGATDTQYF.

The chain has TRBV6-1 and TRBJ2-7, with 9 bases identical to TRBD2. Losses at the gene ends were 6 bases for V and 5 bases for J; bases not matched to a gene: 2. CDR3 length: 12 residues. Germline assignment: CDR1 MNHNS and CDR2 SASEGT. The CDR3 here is CASRAGGDEQYF. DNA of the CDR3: TGTGCCAGCAGGGCGGGAGGGGACGAGCAGTACTTC.

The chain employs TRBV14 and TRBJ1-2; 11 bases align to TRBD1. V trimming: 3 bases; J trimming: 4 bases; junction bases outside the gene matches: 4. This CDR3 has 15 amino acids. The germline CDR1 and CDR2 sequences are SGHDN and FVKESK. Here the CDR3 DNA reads TGTGCCAGCAGCCAGTGGGACAGGGGGACCTATGGCTACACCTTC. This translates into CASSQWDRGTYGYTF.